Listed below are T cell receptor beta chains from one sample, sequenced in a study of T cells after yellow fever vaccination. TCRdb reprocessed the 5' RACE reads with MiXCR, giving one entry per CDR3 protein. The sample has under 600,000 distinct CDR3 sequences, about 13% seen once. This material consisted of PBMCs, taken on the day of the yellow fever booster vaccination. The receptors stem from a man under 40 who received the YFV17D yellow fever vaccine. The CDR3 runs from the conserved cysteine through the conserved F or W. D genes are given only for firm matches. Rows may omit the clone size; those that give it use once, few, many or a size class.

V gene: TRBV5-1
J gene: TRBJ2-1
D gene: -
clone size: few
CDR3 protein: CASSWTGPDNEQFF
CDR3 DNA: TGCGCCAGCAGCTGGACGGGACCAGACAATGAGCAGTTCTTC

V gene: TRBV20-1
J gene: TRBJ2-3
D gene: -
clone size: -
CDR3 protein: CSARGGGEIKQYF
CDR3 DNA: TGCAGTGCTAGAGGGGGTGGGGAAATCAAGCAGTATTTT

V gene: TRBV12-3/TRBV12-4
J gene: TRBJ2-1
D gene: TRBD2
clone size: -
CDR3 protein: CASSLETSGFYNEQFF
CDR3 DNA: TGTGCCAGCAGTTTAGAGACTAGCGGGTTTTACAATGAGCAGTTCTTC

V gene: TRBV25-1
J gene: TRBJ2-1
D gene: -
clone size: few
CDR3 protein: CASMEGSSYNEQFF
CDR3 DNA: TGTGCCAGCATGGAGGGGAGCTCCTACAATGAGCAGTTCTTC

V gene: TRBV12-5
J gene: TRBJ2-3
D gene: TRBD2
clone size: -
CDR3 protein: CASGLSLGLAGGTDTQYF
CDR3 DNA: TGTGCTAGTGGTTTGTCCCTGGGACTAGCGGGAGGAACAGATACGCAGTATTTT

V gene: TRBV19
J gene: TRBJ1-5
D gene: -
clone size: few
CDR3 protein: CASSIGAAGWNQPQHF
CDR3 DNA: TGTGCCAGTAGTATTGGAGCGGCGGGGTGGAATCAGCCCCAGCATTTT

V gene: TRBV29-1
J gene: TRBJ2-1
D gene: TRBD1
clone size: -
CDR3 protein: CSVRAGGRGEQFF
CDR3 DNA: TGCAGCGTGAGGGCAGGGGGCAGGGGTGAGCAGTTCTTC

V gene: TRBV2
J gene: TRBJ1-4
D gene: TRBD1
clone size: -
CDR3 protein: CASREDRVGTNEKLFF
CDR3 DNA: TGTGCCAGCAGAGAGGACAGGGTCGGAACTAATGAAAAACTGTTTTTT

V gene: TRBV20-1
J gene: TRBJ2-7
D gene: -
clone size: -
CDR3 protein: CSARDFGSAEAYEQYF
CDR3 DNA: TGCAGTGCTAGAGATTTTGGGTCCGCAGAGGCCTACGAGCAGTACTTC

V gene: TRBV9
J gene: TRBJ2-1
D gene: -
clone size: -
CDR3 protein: CASSPGRKADNEQFF
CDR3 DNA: TGTGCCAGCAGCCCCGGGCGGAAGGCAGACAATGAGCAGTTCTTC

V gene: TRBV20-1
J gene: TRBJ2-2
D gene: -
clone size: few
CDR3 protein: CSARPPGVGVGGELFF
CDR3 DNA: TGCAGTGCTAGACCCCCAGGGGTTGGTGTTGGCGGGGAGCTGTTTTTT

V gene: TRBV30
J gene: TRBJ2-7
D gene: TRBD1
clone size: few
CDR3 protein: CAWRKRDRDLGKQYF
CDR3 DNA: TGTGCCTGGAGAAAGCGGGACAGGGATTTAGGAAAGCAGTACTTC

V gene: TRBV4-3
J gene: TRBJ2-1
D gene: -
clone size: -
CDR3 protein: CASSQDVEGVANEQFF
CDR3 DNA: TGCGCCAGCAGCCAAGATGTAGAAGGGGTGGCAAATGAGCAGTTCTTC

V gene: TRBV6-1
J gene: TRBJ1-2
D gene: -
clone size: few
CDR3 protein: CASSEALLGWGDGYTF
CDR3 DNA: TGTGCCAGCAGTGAAGCGCTTCTGGGATGGGGAGATGGCTACACCTTC

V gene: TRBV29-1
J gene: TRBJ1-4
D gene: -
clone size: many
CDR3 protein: CSVGTGGVSEKLFF
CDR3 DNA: TGCAGCGTTGGTACCGGCGGAGTCAGTGAAAAACTGTTTTTT

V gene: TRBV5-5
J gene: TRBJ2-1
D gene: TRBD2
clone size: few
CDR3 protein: CASSLVAGGPFSTNEQFF
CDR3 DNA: TGTGCCAGCAGCTTGGTAGCGGGAGGGCCGTTCTCCACTAATGAGCAGTTCTTC

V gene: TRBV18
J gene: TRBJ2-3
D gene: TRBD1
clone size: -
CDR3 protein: CAQGARESDTQYF
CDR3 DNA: TGTGCCCAGGGGGCCCGGGAGTCAGATACGCAGTATTTT

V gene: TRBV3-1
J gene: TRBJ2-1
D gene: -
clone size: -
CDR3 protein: CASSQAMSEQFF
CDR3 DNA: TGTGCCAGCAGCCAAGCGATGAGTGAGCAGTTCTTC

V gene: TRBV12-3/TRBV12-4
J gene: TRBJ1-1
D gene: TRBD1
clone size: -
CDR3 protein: CASSRNTGGNTEAFF
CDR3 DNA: TGTGCCAGCAGCAGAAATACAGGGGGGAACACTGAAGCTTTCTTT

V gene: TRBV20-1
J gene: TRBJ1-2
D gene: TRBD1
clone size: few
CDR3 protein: CSARQGAVGGYTF
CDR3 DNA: TGCAGTGCTAGACAGGGGGCGGTTGGCGGCTACACCTTC

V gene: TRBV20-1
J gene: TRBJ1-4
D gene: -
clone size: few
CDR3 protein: CSARKTGTHEKLFF
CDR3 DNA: TGCAGTGCTAGGAAAACAGGGACTCATGAAAAACTGTTTTTT

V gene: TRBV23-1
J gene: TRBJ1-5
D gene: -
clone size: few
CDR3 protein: CASRSGRQGQSNQPQHF
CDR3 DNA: TGCGCCAGCAGAAGCGGCAGGCAGGGACAAAGCAATCAGCCCCAGCATTTT

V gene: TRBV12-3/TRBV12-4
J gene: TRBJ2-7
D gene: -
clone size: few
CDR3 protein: CASSFWRTGPYEQYF
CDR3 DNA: TGTGCCAGCAGTTTCTGGCGAACAGGGCCCTACGAGCAGTACTTC